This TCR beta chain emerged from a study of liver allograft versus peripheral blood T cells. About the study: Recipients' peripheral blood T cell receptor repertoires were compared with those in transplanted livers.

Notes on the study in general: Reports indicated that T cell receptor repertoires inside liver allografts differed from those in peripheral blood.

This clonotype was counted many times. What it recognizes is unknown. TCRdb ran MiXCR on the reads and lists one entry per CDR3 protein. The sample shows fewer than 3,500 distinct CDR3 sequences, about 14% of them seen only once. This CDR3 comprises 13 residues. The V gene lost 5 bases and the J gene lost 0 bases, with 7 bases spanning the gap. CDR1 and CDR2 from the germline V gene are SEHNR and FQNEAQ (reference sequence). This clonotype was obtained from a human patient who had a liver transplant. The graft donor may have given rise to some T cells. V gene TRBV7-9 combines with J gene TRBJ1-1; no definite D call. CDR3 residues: CASSPQMNTEAFF. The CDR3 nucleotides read TGTGCCAGCAGCCCTCAAATGAACACTGAAGCTTTCTTT.